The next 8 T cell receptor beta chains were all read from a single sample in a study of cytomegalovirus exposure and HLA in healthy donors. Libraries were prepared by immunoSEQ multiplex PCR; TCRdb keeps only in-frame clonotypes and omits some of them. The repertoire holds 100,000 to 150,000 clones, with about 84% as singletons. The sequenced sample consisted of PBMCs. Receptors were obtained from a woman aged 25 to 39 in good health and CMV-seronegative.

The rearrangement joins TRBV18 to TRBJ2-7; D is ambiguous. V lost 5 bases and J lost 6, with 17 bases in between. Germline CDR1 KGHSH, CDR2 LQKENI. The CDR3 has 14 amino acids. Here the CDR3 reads CASSTTGSLIEQYF. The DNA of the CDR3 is TGTGCCAGCTCAACTACCGGGTCTCTCATCGAGCAGTACTTC. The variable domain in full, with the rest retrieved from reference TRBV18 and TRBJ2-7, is NAGVMQNPRHLVRRRGQEARLRCSPMKGHSHVYWYRQLPEEGLKFMVYLQKENIIDESGMPKERFSAEFPKEGPSILRIQQVVRGDSAAYFCASSTTGSLIEQYFGPGTRLTVT.

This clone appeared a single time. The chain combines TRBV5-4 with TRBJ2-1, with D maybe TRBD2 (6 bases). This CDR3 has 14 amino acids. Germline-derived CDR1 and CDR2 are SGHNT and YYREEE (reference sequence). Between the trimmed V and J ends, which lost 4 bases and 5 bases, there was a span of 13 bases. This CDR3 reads CASSRYGTHNEQFF. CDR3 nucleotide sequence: TGTGCCAGCAGCAGATACGGGACTCACAATGAGCAGTTCTTC.

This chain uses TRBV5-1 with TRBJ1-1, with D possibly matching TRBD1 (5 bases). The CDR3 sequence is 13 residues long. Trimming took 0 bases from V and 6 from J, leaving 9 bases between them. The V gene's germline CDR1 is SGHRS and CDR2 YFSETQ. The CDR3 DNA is TGCGCCAGCAGCTTGGGCGGACAACCTGAAGCTTTCTTT. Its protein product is CASSLGGQPEAFF.

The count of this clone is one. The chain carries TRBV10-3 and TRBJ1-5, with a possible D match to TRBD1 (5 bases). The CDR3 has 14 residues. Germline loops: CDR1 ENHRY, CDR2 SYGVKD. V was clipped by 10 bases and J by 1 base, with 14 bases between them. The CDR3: CATSQGGSNQPQHF. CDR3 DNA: TGTGCCACCTCCCAGGGTGGAAGCAATCAGCCCCAGCATTTT.

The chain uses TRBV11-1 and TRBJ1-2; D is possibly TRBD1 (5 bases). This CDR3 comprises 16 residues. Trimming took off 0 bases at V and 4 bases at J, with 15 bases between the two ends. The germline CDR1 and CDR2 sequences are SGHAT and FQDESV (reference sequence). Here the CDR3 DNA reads TGTGCCAGCAGCTTAGCGGTCGACAGACCGACCTATGGCTACACCTTC. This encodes CASSLAVDRPTYGYTF. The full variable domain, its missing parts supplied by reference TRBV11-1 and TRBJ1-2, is EAEVAQSPRYKITEKSQAVAFWCDPISGHATLYWYRQILGQGPELLVQFQDESVVDDSQLPKDRFSAERLKGVDSTLKIQPAELGDSAMYLCASSLAVDRPTYGYTFGSGTRLTVV.

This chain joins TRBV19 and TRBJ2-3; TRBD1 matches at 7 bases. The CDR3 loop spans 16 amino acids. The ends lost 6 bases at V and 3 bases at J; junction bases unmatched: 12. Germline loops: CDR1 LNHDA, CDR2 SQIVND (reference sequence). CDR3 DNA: TGTGCCAGTAGCAAAAGGACAGGCCAGAAGACAGATACGCAGTATTTT. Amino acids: CASSKRTGQKTDTQYF.

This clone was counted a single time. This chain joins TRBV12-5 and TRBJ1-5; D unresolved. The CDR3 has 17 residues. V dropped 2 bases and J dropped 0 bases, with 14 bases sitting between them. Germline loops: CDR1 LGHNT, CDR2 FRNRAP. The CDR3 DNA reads TGTGCTAGTGGTTTGTCCTCTGGAGGATATAGCAATCAGCCCCAGCATTTT. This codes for CASGLSSGGYSNQPQHF.

The CDR3 loop is CASSKVGGGPTDTQYF. Here the CDR3 DNA reads TGTGCCAGTAGTAAAGTCGGCGGGGGGCCCACAGATACGCAGTATTTT. The chain joins TRBV19 to TRBJ2-3, with 8 bases that match TRBD2. Unmatched junction bases numbered 8, after V lost 4 bases and J lost 2 bases. This CDR3 has 16 amino acids. Germline loops: CDR1 LNHDA, CDR2 SQIVND (reference sequence).